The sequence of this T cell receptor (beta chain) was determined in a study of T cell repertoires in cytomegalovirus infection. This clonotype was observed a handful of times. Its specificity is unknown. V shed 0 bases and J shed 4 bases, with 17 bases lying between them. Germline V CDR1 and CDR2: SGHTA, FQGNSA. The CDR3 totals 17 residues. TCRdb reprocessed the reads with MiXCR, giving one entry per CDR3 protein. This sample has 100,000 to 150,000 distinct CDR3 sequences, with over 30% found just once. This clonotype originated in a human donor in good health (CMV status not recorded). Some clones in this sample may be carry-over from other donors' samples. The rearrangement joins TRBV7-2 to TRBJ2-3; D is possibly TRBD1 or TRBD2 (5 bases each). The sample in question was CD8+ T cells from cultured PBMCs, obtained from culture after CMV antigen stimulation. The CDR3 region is CASSLASFTGPADTQYF. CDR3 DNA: TGTGCCAGCAGCTTAGCATCGTTCACGGGGCCCGCAGATACGCAGTATTTT.